This is a list of T cell receptor beta chains from one sample in a study of shared clonotypes between healthy human individuals. Generated by immunoSEQ multiplex PCR, the TCRdb table keeps only in-frame clones and is missing some. The sample includes 490,000 or so clones, 60% to 85% of them seen just once. Sequencing was done on a sample of PBMCs. The source is a woman aged 40-49 years in good health. Some clones in this sample may be carry-over from other donors' samples. Both conserved end residues are part of each CDR3. A D gene is named only where the DNA matches it firmly. The size field is filled for only some rows; it gives once, few, many or a size class.

NA	TRBV5-1	NA	TRBJ1-4	CASSPLGGTNNEKLFF	TGCGCCAGCAGCCCCCTTGGTGGGACAAATAATGAAAAACTGTTTTTT
many	TRBV10-3	NA	TRBJ1-5	CAISGGSVTQPQHF	TGTGCCATCAGTGGTGGGTCCGTAACTCAGCCCCAGCATTTT
NA	TRBV7-9	NA	TRBJ1-3	CASSFGNSGNTIYF	TGTGCCAGCAGCTTCGGGAACTCTGGAAACACCATATATTTT
NA	TRBV7-2	NA	TRBJ1-2	CASNLEFGGYTF	TGTGCCAGCAACCTGGAATTCGGGGGCTACACCTTC
NA	TRBV27	TRBD2	TRBJ2-2	CASSRLAGVAGELFF	TGTGCCAGCAGTAGACTAGCGGGAGTCGCCGGGGAGCTGTTTTTT
once	TRBV27	TRBD1	TRBJ2-6	CASSHQTGGALGANVLTF	TGTGCCAGCAGTCACCAGACAGGGGGGGCGCTTGGGGCCAACGTCCTGACTTTC
NA	TRBV19	TRBD1	TRBJ2-1	CASSIGQGAYNEQFF	TGTGCCAGTAGTATTGGTCAGGGGGCGTACAATGAGCAGTTCTTC
NA	TRBV5-4	TRBD1	TRBJ1-3	CASSRDRPSGNTIYF	TGTGCCAGCAGCCGGGACAGGCCCTCTGGAAACACCATATATTTT
NA	TRBV5-1	TRBD2	TRBJ2-3	CASSFAGLGLDTQYF	TGCGCCAGCAGCTTCGCGGGACTAGGTTTAGATACGCAGTATTTT
NA	TRBV6-1	NA	TRBJ2-1	CASTSTRNEQFF	TGTGCCAGCACCTCGACAAGGAATGAGCAGTTCTTC
NA	TRBV28	TRBD2	TRBJ2-5	CASSLSGGETQYF	TGTGCCAGCAGTTTATCGGGGGGTGAGACCCAGTACTTC
NA	TRBV7-1	NA	TRBJ1-1	CASSLDRVGWNTEAFF	TGTGCCAGCAGCTTGGACCGGGTTGGGTGGAACACTGAAGCTTTCTTT
NA	TRBV28	TRBD2	TRBJ2-1	CASSLYRAGPGGEQFF	TGTGCCAGCAGTTTATATCGAGCGGGACCCGGTGGTGAGCAGTTCTTC
NA	TRBV23-1	NA	TRBJ2-7	CASRSSRTF	TGCGCCAGCAGGAGCAGCAGGACCTTC